The 29 T cell receptor beta chains below all came from one sample that was sequenced in a study of cytomegalovirus exposure and HLA in healthy donors. This PCR relied on a set of 60 Vbeta primers and 13 Jbeta primers. Produced via immunoSEQ multiplex PCR; TCRdb's table is partial and in-frame only. The sample lists about 140,000 clones, 80% to 85% seen once, with over 0.95% in the top ten. Input material: PBMCs. The receptors stem from a female donor in good health and CMV-seronegative.

The chain is built from TRBV30 and TRBJ2-1; perhaps TRBD2 as D (5 bases). Germline loops: CDR1 GTSNPN, CDR2 SVGIG (reference sequence). The V end lost 2 bases, the J end lost 4 bases, and 15 bases lay between the germline ends. The CDR3 runs 15 residues. CDR3 region: CAWSRTRGIYNEQFF. CDR3 nucleotide sequence: TGTGCCTGGAGTAGGACCCGAGGGATATACAATGAGCAGTTCTTC.

The chain employs TRBV5-1 and TRBJ2-2; TRBD1 matches 10 bases. The CDR3 sequence is 16 residues long. Unmatched junction bases numbered 6, after V lost 5 bases and J lost 2 bases. Germline CDR1 is SGHRS and CDR2 is YFSETQ. The CDR3 is CASRGDRGLNTGELFF. The CDR3 DNA reads as TGCGCCAGCAGAGGCGACAGGGGGCTTAACACCGGGGAGCTGTTTTTT.

This chain connects TRBV6-5 to TRBJ1-1; unclear D gene. CDR1 and CDR2 from the germline V gene are MNHEY and SVGAGI. This CDR3 has 11 amino acids. V shed 7 bases and J shed 2 bases, with 5 bases lying between them. The CDR3 sequence: CASTTNTEAFF. The CDR3, as DNA: TGTGCCAGCACGACAAACACTGAAGCTTTCTTT.

The chain links TRBV5-4 to TRBJ2-7; 7 bases fit TRBD2. The CDR3 contains 15 residues. V shed 1 base and J 2 bases; nucleotides not matched to a gene: 6. Germline values: CDR1 SGHNT, CDR2 YYREEE (reference sequence). DNA for the CDR3: TGTGCCAGCAGCTTGTCCGCTAGCGGCACCTACGAGCAGTACTTC. Translating gives CASSLSASGTYEQYF.

The V gene is TRBV7-9, the J gene TRBJ2-3; 10 bases are shared with TRBD1. Looked up from germline, CDR1 is SEHNR and CDR2 is FQNEAQ (reference sequence). The V and J ends lost 5 bases and 3 bases, in that order; junction bases with no gene match: 11. This CDR3 is 17 amino acids long. The DNA of the CDR3 is TGTGCCAGCAGCGGACAGGGGGGATCGGGAGAGACAGATACGCAGTATTTT. The encoded protein is CASSGQGGSGETDTQYF.

The chain couples TRBV7-3 to TRBJ2-5; D is undetermined. The CDR3 has 14 amino acids. Germline V gene data show CDR1 as SGHTA and CDR2 as FQGTGA. The V end lost 1 base, the J end lost 5 bases, and 11 bases lay between the germline ends. The CDR3 DNA reads TGTGCCAGCAGCTTAAGTCCGGGTGGGGAGACCCAGTACTTC. The encoded protein is CASSLSPGGETQYF. The full variable domain, rest sourced from reference TRBV7-3 and TRBJ2-5, is GAGVSQTPSNKVTEKGKYVELRCDPISGHTALYWYRQSLGQGPEFLIYFQGTGAADDSGLPNDRFFAVRPEGSVSTLKIQRTERGDSAVYLCASSLSPGGETQYFGPGTRLLVL.

The chain carries TRBV11-2 and TRBJ2-5; D gene ambiguous. Germline V lookup: CDR1 SGHAT, CDR2 FQNNGV. The V gene lost 2 bases and the J gene lost 7 bases, with 5 bases spanning the gap. This CDR3 is built from 11 residues. CDR3 coding DNA: TGTGCCAGCAGCTTAATCGGGACCCAGTACTTC. Translating gives CASSLIGTQYF.

The rearrangement joins TRBV29-1 to TRBJ2-2; the D is unclear. V gave up 4 bases and J gave up 1 base, with 7 bases separating them. The germline CDR1 and CDR2 sequences are SQVTM and ANQGSEA. The CDR3 is 13 amino acids. The DNA for the CDR3 is TGCAGCGTTGTCAGGTTGAACACCGGGGAGCTGTTTTTT. It translates to CSVVRLNTGELFF.

The V and J genes are TRBV6-1 and TRBJ2-7; 10 bases line up with TRBD1. The CDR3 length is 14 residues. The trim removed 5 bases at V and 7 bases at J, leaving 8 bases unmatched. Germline CDR1 reads MNHNS; CDR2 reads SASEGT. CDR3 region: CASSLGQGGGEQYF. CDR3 in DNA: TGTGCCAGCAGTCTCGGACAGGGGGGTGGAGAGCAGTACTTC.

The chain couples TRBV6-5 to TRBJ2-1, with D maybe TRBD2 (5 bases). From germline, CDR1 is MNHEY and CDR2 SVGAGI. The CDR3 sequence is 16 residues long. V lost 3 bases to trimming and J lost 6 bases, with 18 bases between them. CDR3: CASSYGLGISPNEQFF. The CDR3 DNA follows: TGTGCCAGCAGTTATGGCCTCGGGATCAGTCCCAATGAGCAGTTCTTC.

The chain combines TRBV28 with TRBJ2-7; D might be TRBD1 (8 bases). The CDR3 is 15 residues long. The germline V gene encodes CDR1 MDHEN and CDR2 SYDVKM. V lost 5 bases to trimming and J lost 1 base, with 15 bases between them. The CDR3 DNA follows: TGTGCCAGCAGTCGTACAGGGGGGGCGTCCTACGAGCAGTACTTC. It encodes CASSRTGGASYEQYF.

V is TRBV6-4 and J is TRBJ2-7, with D possibly TRBD2 on 6 matching bases. CDR3 length: 13 residues. In germline, CDR1 is MRHNA, CDR2 SNTAGT. V lost 11 bases to trimming and J lost 0 bases, with 14 bases between them. The CDR3 nucleotides are TGTGCCGGGACGGGGGTCTCCTCCTACGAGCAGTACTTC. Translation gives CAGTGVSSYEQYF.

This clone was recorded a few times. This sequence joins TRBV7-9 and TRBJ2-3; the match to TRBD2 covers 8 bases. After removal of 4 bases from V and 4 bases from J, the junction contained 10 bases not matched to a gene. CDR1 is SEHNR, CDR2 FQNEAQ, per germline (reference sequence). The CDR3 is 16 amino acids. The DNA for the CDR3 is TGTGCCAGCAGCTGGCGTCGGGAGGGTACCGCAGATACGCAGTATTTT. This encodes CASSWRREGTADTQYF.

The rearrangement joins TRBV19 to TRBJ2-7; 8 bases fit TRBD1. CDR3 length: 14 amino acids. Germline assignment: CDR1 LNHDA and CDR2 SQIVND (reference sequence). V lost 6 bases to trimming and J lost 3 bases; unmatched junction nucleotides: 7. The CDR3, as DNA: TGTGCCAGTAGACCAGACAGGGGAGGCTACGAGCAGTACTTC. Its protein is CASRPDRGGYEQYF.

The rearrangement joins TRBV25-1 to TRBJ1-1; a weak D match, TRBD1 (5 bases). With 4 bases removed from V and 10 bases from J, the gap between germline ends came to 10 bases. The CDR3 totals 11 residues. CDR1 and CDR2 (germline): MGHDK, SYGVNS. CDR3 loop: CASSVQGIAFF. CDR3 in DNA: TGTGCCAGCAGTGTGCAGGGTATAGCTTTCTTT.

This clone occurred a few times. The rearrangement joins TRBV19 to TRBJ2-3; D call uncertain. Per germline, CDR1 LNHDA and CDR2 SQIVND (reference sequence). The CDR3 is 13 amino acids. V gave up 3 bases and J gave up 2 bases, with 6 bases separating them. The CDR3 DNA reads as TGTGCCAGTAGTATGTCGTTCACAGATACGCAGTATTTT. As protein: CASSMSFTDTQYF.

The V call is TRBV6-5, the J call TRBJ1-2; D gene ambiguous. Trimming shortened V by 2 bases and J by 4 bases, and 11 bases separated the two germline ends. This CDR3 has 14 amino acids. The germline V gene has CDR1 MNHEY and CDR2 SVGAGI. The CDR3 is CASSYRGPLYGYTF. The DNA of the CDR3 is TGTGCCAGCAGTTACCGGGGTCCCCTCTATGGCTACACCTTC.

The V and J genes are TRBV6-4 and TRBJ1-2, with D perhaps matching TRBD1 (5 bases). The CDR3 extends over 16 amino acids. CDR1 is MRHNA and CDR2 is SNTAGT in the germline V gene. V lost 7 bases to trimming and J lost 0 bases, with 18 bases between them. The CDR3 DNA is TGTGCCAGCACCATCCCTCACAGGATTCCTAACTATGGCTACACCTTC. Its translation: CASTIPHRIPNYGYTF.

The chain couples TRBV4-1 to TRBJ2-7; no clear D gene. From germline, CDR1 is MGHRA and CDR2 YSYEKL. This CDR3 is built from 13 residues. Between the trimmed V and J ends, which lost 1 base and 2 bases, there was a span of 6 bases. The CDR3 loop reads CASSQGAPYEQYF. The CDR3 nucleotides are TGCGCCAGCAGCCAAGGGGCTCCCTACGAGCAGTACTTC.

The V call is TRBV7-6, the J call TRBJ1-1, with D possibly being TRBD1 (6 bases). The CDR3 sequence is 15 residues long. From germline, CDR1 is SGHVS and CDR2 FNYEAQ. Trimming took 0 bases from V and 0 from J, leaving 8 bases between them. The chain's CDR3 is CASSLADRMNTEAFF. In nucleotides, the CDR3 is TGTGCCAGCAGCTTAGCAGACAGGATGAACACTGAAGCTTTCTTT.

The V and J genes are TRBV29-1 and TRBJ2-7; 8 positions match TRBD1. The CDR3 is 12 residues long. Germline V gene data show CDR1 as SQVTM and CDR2 as ANQGSEA. J lost 2 bases, V lost 7 bases, and 4 bases had no gene match. CDR3 sequence: CSARDRTYEQYF. CDR3 sequence (DNA): TGCAGCGCCCGGGACAGGACCTACGAGCAGTACTTC.

The chain uses TRBV5-5 and TRBJ1-3; 7 bases are shared with TRBD1. The CDR3 is 15 residues long. Germline-derived CDR1 and CDR2 are SGHKS and YYEKEE (reference sequence). The V gene end was trimmed by 0 bases and the J gene end by 1 base; junction bases not matched to a gene: 1. In DNA form, the CDR3 reads TGTGCCAGCAGCTTGGCGGGACAGTCTGGAAACACCATATATTTT. Protein sequence: CASSLAGQSGNTIYF.

The rearrangement links TRBV5-1 to TRBJ2-3; TRBD1 aligns across 10 bases. Trimming took 3 bases from V and 0 from J; bases not matched to a gene: 4. Germline V gene lookup returns CDR1 SGHRS and CDR2 YFSETQ. The CDR3 loop spans 16 amino acids. CDR3 residues: CASSSGTGASTDTQYF. The CDR3, as DNA: TGCGCCAGCAGCTCGGGGACAGGGGCTAGCACAGATACGCAGTATTTT.

In nucleotides, the CDR3 is TGCAGCGCTTTGGCTAGCGACCTGGGAGATGAGCAGTTCTTC. Its protein product is CSALASDLGDEQFF. The chain uses TRBV29-1 and TRBJ2-1; tentative D call: TRBD2 (6 bases). Germline V gene data show CDR1 as SQVTM and CDR2 as ANQGSEA. The CDR3 runs to 14 residues. Trimming pared 7 bases from V and 8 bases from J, leaving 21 bases between.

The chain has TRBV19 and TRBJ2-7; TRBD2 agrees at 12 bases. The V and J ends lost 4 bases and 4 bases, in that order; junction bases with no gene match: 5. The germline CDR1 and CDR2 sequences are LNHDA and SQIVND (reference sequence). The CDR3 totals 15 residues. Here the CDR3 DNA reads TGTGCCAGTAGTAGCGGGACTAGCGGGCGTTACGAGCAGTACTTC. This codes for CASSSGTSGRYEQYF. The variable domain in full, with the rest retrieved from reference TRBV19 and TRBJ2-7, is DGGITQSPKYLFRKEGQNVTLSCEQNLNHDAMYWYRQDPGQGLRLIYYSQIVNDFQKGDIAEGYSVSREKKESFPLTVTSAQKNPTAFYLCASSSGTSGRYEQYFGPGTRLTVT.

The chain carries TRBV18 and TRBJ1-5, with D possibly being TRBD1 (5 bases). Trimming pared 4 bases from V and 5 bases from J, leaving 9 bases between. Per the germline V gene, CDR1 is KGHSH and CDR2 is LQKENI. There are 13 residues in the CDR3. The CDR3 sequence is CASSQGRDQPQHF. The DNA of the CDR3 is TGTGCCAGCTCACAGGGGAGGGATCAGCCCCAGCATTTT.

V is TRBV29-1 and J is TRBJ2-7; 10 bases are a match to TRBD1. Germline V CDR1 and CDR2: SQVTM, ANQGSEA. This CDR3 is built from 14 residues. J was trimmed by 2 bases and V by 6 bases; bases with no gene match: 7. The CDR3 bases are TGCAGCGTCCGAGCCGGGACAGGGGCCTACGAGCAGTACTTC. Protein product: CSVRAGTGAYEQYF.

Of note for this clone: This same CDR3 is encoded by further DNA sequences in the sample. This chain links TRBV27 with TRBJ1-5; D is uncertain. This CDR3 spans 13 amino acids. V gave up 4 bases and J gave up 0 bases, with 4 bases separating them. Germline lookup yields CDR1 MNHEY and CDR2 SMNVEV (reference sequence). The CDR3 sequence: CASSSYSNQPQHF. The CDR3 region has the DNA TGTGCCAGCAGTTCCTATAGCAATCAGCCCCAGCATTTT.

The genes are TRBV18 and TRBJ2-3; TRBD1 agrees at 10 bases. V shed 6 bases and J 0 bases; nucleotides not matched to a gene: 3. The CDR3 is made up of 15 amino acids. Germline CDR1 reads KGHSH; CDR2 reads LQKENI. The CDR3 here is CASSPDRGSTDTQYF. Here the CDR3 DNA reads TGTGCCAGCTCTCCGGACAGGGGGAGCACAGATACGCAGTATTTT. The full variable domain, completed using reference TRBV18 and TRBJ2-3, is NAGVMQNPRHLVRRRGQEARLRCSPMKGHSHVYWYRQLPEEGLKFMVYLQKENIIDESGMPKERFSAEFPKEGPSILRIQQVVRGDSAAYFCASSPDRGSTDTQYFGPGTRLTVL.